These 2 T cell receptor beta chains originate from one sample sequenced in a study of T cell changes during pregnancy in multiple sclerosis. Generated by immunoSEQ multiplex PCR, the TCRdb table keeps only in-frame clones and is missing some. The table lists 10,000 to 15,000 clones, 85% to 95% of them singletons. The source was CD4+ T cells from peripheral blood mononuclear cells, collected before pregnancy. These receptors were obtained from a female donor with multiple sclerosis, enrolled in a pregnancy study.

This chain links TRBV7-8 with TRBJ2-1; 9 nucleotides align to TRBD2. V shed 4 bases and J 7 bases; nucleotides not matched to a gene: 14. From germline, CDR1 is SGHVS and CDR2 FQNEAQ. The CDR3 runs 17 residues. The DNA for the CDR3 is TGTGCCAGCAGCTCTAGGCCTGGCGGGGGGGCCGAAAATGAGCAGTTCTTC. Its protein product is CASSSRPGGGAENEQFF. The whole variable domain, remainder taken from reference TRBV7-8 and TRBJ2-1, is GAGVSQSPRYKVAKRGQDVALRCDPISGHVSLFWYQQALGQGPEFLTYFQNEAQLDKSGLPSDRFFAERPEGSVSTLKIQRTQQEDSAVYLCASSSRPGGGAENEQFFGPGTRLTVL.

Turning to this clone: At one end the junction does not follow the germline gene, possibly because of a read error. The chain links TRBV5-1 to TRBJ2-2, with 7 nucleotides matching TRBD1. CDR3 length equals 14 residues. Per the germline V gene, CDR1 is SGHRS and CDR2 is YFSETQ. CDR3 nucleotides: TGCGCCAGCAGCGCGGACAGGAGATACCGGGGAGCTGTTTTT. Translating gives CASSADRRYRGAVF.